These T cell receptor beta chains were read from a single sample in a study of blood T cell repertoires in COVID-19. Some clones are missing from TCRdb's copy, which holds only in-frame ones; the method was immunoSEQ multiplex PCR. Of 100,000 to 120,000 clones listed, approximately 90% are singletons. Specimen: peripheral blood. These receptors came from a human donor in a cohort sampled during active COVID-19. The CDR3 runs from the conserved cysteine through the conserved F or W. Each record gives: D gene, V gene, clone size, J gene, CDR3 protein, CDR3 DNA. D genes are given only for firm matches. Clone size is given for some rows only: seen once, a few or many times, or a class if the clone is expanded.

-	TRBV5-8	few	TRBJ2-1	CASSLGVTHGGEQFF	TGTGCCAGCAGCTTGGGGGTGACGCATGGAGGTGAGCAGTTCTTC
-	TRBV18	-	TRBJ1-1	CASSLGREGMTEAFF	TGTGCCAGCTCCCTAGGGCGGGAGGGAATGACTGAAGCTTTCTTT
-	TRBV9	-	TRBJ1-6	CASSGGHTNHNSPLHF	TGTGCCAGCAGCGGGGGACATACGAACCATAATTCACCCCTCCACTTT
TRBD1	TRBV28	-	TRBJ1-5	CASSLPGTASNQPQHF	TGTGCCAGCAGCCTCCCCGGGACAGCTAGCAATCAGCCCCAGCATTTT
TRBD1	TRBV7-9	-	TRBJ1-2	CASSPGQGNYGYTF	TGTGCCAGCAGCCCTGGACAGGGTAACTATGGCTACACCTTC
-	TRBV19	-	TRBJ1-5	CASSPREGQLNQPQHF	TGTGCCAGTAGTCCCCGCGAAGGACAACTCAATCAGCCCCAGCATTTT
TRBD1	TRBV7-3	-	TRBJ1-2	CASSSTGTGGMGGYTF	TGTGCCAGCAGCTCAACCGGGACAGGGGGAATGGGTGGCTACACCTTC
TRBD2	TRBV6-2/TRBV6-3	once	TRBJ2-7	CASSYGTSETYEQYF	TGTGCCAGCAGTTACGGGACTAGCGAAACCTACGAGCAGTACTTC
TRBD2	TRBV7-3	-	TRBJ2-1	CASSLGLAGVSSYNEQFF	TGTGCCAGCAGCCTTGGACTAGCGGGAGTAAGCTCCTACAATGAGCAGTTCTTC
-	TRBV5-1	once	TRBJ2-1	CASRNSGTPNEQFF	TGCGCCAGCAGAAATTCCGGGACTCCGAATGAGCAGTTCTTC
-	TRBV10-1	once	TRBJ2-7	CASSEQRGGQGEQYF	TGCGCCAGCAGTGAGCAAAGGGGAGGTCAGGGCGAGCAGTACTTC
-	TRBV9	-	TRBJ2-3	CASSVSGTSTDTQYF	TGTGCCAGCAGCGTGAGCGGAACTAGCACAGATACGCAGTATTTT
TRBD2	TRBV6-6	-	TRBJ2-2	CASSGTSGANTGELFF	TGTGCCAGCAGTGGGACTAGCGGTGCGAACACCGGGGAGCTGTTTTTT
TRBD1	TRBV7-9	-	TRBJ1-6	CASSLAGQGNSPLHF	TGTGCCAGCAGCTTAGCGGGACAGGGCAATTCACCCCTCCACTTT
TRBD1	TRBV29-1	-	TRBJ1-2	CSVEDLFPGQGVYGYTF	TGCAGCGTTGAAGATCTTTTTCCGGGACAGGGGGTCTATGGCTACACCTTC
TRBD2	TRBV3-1/TRBV3-2	-	TRBJ2-6	CASSLSGTYSGANVLTF	TGTGCCAGCAGCCTTAGCGGGACGTACTCTGGGGCCAACGTCCTGACTTTC
TRBD1	TRBV3-1/TRBV3-2	-	TRBJ1-2	CASSQDHRGGGYTF	TGTGCCAGCAGCCAAGATCACAGGGGTGGTGGCTACACCTTC
-	TRBV2	-	TRBJ1-4	CASLNLGGGEKLFF	TGTGCCAGCTTGAATCTAGGGGGGGGTGAAAAACTGTTTTTT
TRBD1	TRBV4-1	once	TRBJ1-2	CASSPDRGDNYGYTF	TGCGCCAGCAGCCCCGACAGGGGTGATAACTATGGCTACACCTTC
TRBD1	TRBV14	few	TRBJ1-3	CASSPRQGAGNTIYF	TGTGCCAGCAGCCCCCGACAGGGAGCGGGAAACACCATATATTTT
TRBD2	TRBV4-2	-	TRBJ2-3	CASSPRLAGGSSTDTQYF	TGTGCCAGCAGCCCTCGACTAGCGGGGGGCTCTAGCACAGATACGCAGTATTTT
TRBD1	TRBV2	-	TRBJ2-1	CASSERGLASNEQFF	TGTGCCAGCAGTGAAAGGGGGCTAGCAAGCAATGAGCAGTTCTTC
-	TRBV10-3	-	TRBJ1-1	CAISERGTEAFF	TGTGCCATCAGTGAGCGGGGCACTGAAGCTTTCTTT
TRBD1	TRBV27	-	TRBJ1-1	CASSFATGGPAEAFF	TGTGCCAGCAGTTTCGCTACAGGGGGCCCCGCTGAAGCTTTCTTT
-	TRBV9	-	TRBJ2-3	CASSVVTGPGTDTQYF	TGTGCCAGCAGCGTAGTCACAGGGCCCGGTACAGATACGCAGTATTTT